This is a list of T cell receptor beta chains from one sample in a study of identical twins. MiXCR, run by TCRdb on the 5' RACE reads, gives a single entry per CDR3 protein. The sample shows fewer than 500,000 distinct CDR3 sequences, roughly an eighth of them seen only once. This sample was shared with a second study, whose subject was yellow fever vaccine responses in identical twins.

The sample comprised CD4+ T cells sorted from blood. Every receptor here comes from a woman under 30 in good health. Each CDR3 is given with its conserved first and last residue. D genes are given only for firm matches. Some rows mark clone size as missing; the rest say once, few, many or name a class of expanded clone.

clone size	J gene	D gene	V gene	CDR3 protein	CDR3 DNA
-	TRBJ2-1	-	TRBV4-3	CASSQDDAVNEQFF	TGCGCCAGCAGCCAAGATGACGCCGTCAATGAGCAGTTCTTC
-	TRBJ2-4	-	TRBV7-9	CASSFFRAAAKNIQYF	TGTGCCAGCAGCTTTTTCCGGGCGGCAGCCAAAAACATTCAGTACTTC
few	TRBJ2-3	TRBD1	TRBV2	CASRGTGEDTQYF	TGTGCCAGCAGGGGGACAGGGGAAGATACGCAGTATTTT
-	TRBJ2-7	-	TRBV18	CASSPVADEQYF	TGTGCCAGCTCACCCGTAGCCGACGAGCAGTACTTC
few	TRBJ2-5	-	TRBV18	CASSVRSAQETQYF	TGTGCCAGCTCAGTCAGGTCAGCCCAAGAGACCCAGTACTTC
few	TRBJ2-3	-	TRBV11-1	CASSRASAASGWTDTQYF	TGTGCCAGCAGCCGGGCGTCGGCAGCCTCGGGATGGACAGATACGCAGTATTTT
-	TRBJ2-1	TRBD2	TRBV20-1	CSARSGLAGGKGQFF	TGCAGTGCTAGATCAGGACTAGCGGGGGGCAAGGGGCAGTTCTTC
-	TRBJ2-5	TRBD2	TRBV7-9	CASSSLDGGGKQETQYF	TGTGCCAGCAGCTCCTTGGACGGGGGGGGGAAACAAGAGACCCAGTACTTC
few	TRBJ2-1	TRBD2	TRBV6-4	CASSVSAGGRNEQFF	TGTGCCAGCAGTGTTTCGGCGGGAGGGCGGAATGAGCAGTTCTTC
-	TRBJ2-5	-	TRBV20-1	CSASRTGTQETQYF	TGCAGTGCTAGTCGTACAGGGACCCAAGAGACCCAGTACTTC
few	TRBJ2-2	-	TRBV4-3	CASSPLGSFDTGELFF	TGCGCCAGCAGCCCCCTCGGGAGTTTCGACACCGGGGAGCTGTTTTTT
-	TRBJ2-7	TRBD2	TRBV6-4	CASSPEAGIGYEQYF	TGTGCCAGCAGTCCAGAAGCGGGAATCGGGTACGAGCAGTACTTC
few	TRBJ2-7	TRBD1	TRBV27	CASSSTGGLQYEQYF	TGTGCCAGCAGTTCCACAGGGGGTCTTCAGTACGAGCAGTACTTC
-	TRBJ1-4	-	TRBV6-1	CASTGTVTNEKLFF	TGTGCCAGCACAGGAACGGTAACTAATGAAAAACTGTTTTTT
-	TRBJ2-1	-	TRBV28	CASSLFNQKGEQFF	TGTGCCAGCAGTTTATTTAACCAAAAGGGTGAGCAGTTCTTC
-	TRBJ2-7	TRBD1	TRBV20-1	CSASWDRGSYEQYF	TGCAGTGCTAGCTGGGACAGGGGTTCCTACGAGCAGTACTTC
-	TRBJ2-1	-	TRBV20-1	CSARPGGAKYNEQFF	TGCAGTGCTAGGCCCGGTGGGGCCAAATACAATGAGCAGTTCTTC
-	TRBJ2-7	-	TRBV12-3/TRBV12-4	CASSQNRYEQYF	TGTGCCAGCAGCCAGAACCGGTACGAGCAGTACTTC
many	TRBJ2-1	TRBD1	TRBV7-8	CASSLGGTGYYNEQFF	TGTGCCAGCAGCTTAGGAGGGACAGGTTACTACAATGAGCAGTTCTTC
-	TRBJ2-3	-	TRBV24-1	CATSRENTQYF	TGTGCCACCAGCAGGGAGAATACGCAGTATTTT
many	TRBJ2-3	-	TRBV20-1	CSASSGAGPSTDTQYF	TGCAGTGCTAGTTCAGGTGCGGGCCCGAGCACAGATACGCAGTATTTT
-	TRBJ2-2	-	TRBV6-1	CASRWARENTGELFF	TGTGCCAGCAGGTGGGCCAGAGAGAACACCGGGGAGCTGTTTTTT
many	TRBJ1-5	-	TRBV11-2	CASSPGTGGNQPQHF	TGTGCCAGCAGCCCTGGGACCGGGGGGAATCAGCCCCAGCATTTT
many	TRBJ2-3	-	TRBV5-1	CASSLPADTQYF	TGCGCCAGCAGCTTGCCAGCAGATACGCAGTATTTT
-	TRBJ2-3	-	TRBV6-2/TRBV6-3	CASSWTGTDTQYF	TGTGCCAGCAGTTGGACTGGAACAGATACGCAGTATTTT
-	TRBJ2-3	-	TRBV7-9	CASSLGWRTDTQYF	TGTGCCAGCAGCTTAGGATGGCGCACAGATACGCAGTATTTT
few	TRBJ2-7	-	TRBV7-9	CASSPVTRMGEQYF	TGTGCCAGCAGCCCTGTGACCAGAATGGGTGAGCAGTACTTC